This T cell receptor (beta chain) stems from a study of T cells in Graves' hyperthyroidism and ophthalmopathy. There were TCR beta CDR3 regions amplified from RNA transcripts. HTBI primers drove first-round RT-PCR of the TCR CDR3. MiXCR, run by TCRdb on the multiplex PCR reads, gives a single entry per CDR3 protein. The table has 300,000 to 450,000 distinct CDR3 sequences, roughly 15% seen once. Overall study findings and caveats: Most thyroid clonotypes with frequency above 0.001 were detected in blood. Ophthalmopathy stood apart from stable hyperthyroidism in a 13 V-J model.

Germline V gives CDR1 SGHAT, CDR2 FQNNGV. This CDR3 has 14 amino acids. The trim removed 6 bases at V and 8 bases at J, leaving 8 bases unmatched. There are many counts of this clonotype. Its antigen is as yet unknown. The sequencing input was blood. The receptor's source is a woman in her 30s with Graves' ophthalmopathy. The rearrangement joins TRBV11-2 to TRBJ2-1; 9 bases fit TRBD2. CDR3 region: CASRPGTSFDEQFF. The CDR3 region has the DNA TGTGCCAGCAGGCCCGGGACTAGCTTCGATGAGCAGTTCTTC.